Detailed here is one T cell receptor (beta chain). Its antigen is undetermined. Primed by a sample-barcoded 5' primer and a J-beta primer mix, a second PCR proceeded for about 7 to 11 cycles. TCRdb independently ran MiXCR on the 5' RACE reads; one entry per CDR3 protein. The sample includes about 1.6 million distinct CDR3 sequences, roughly 32% of them seen just once. Each sample had at least 6 million PBMCs isolated. These data are taken from a study of blood T cells in healthy people across ages. Germline-derived CDR1 and CDR2 are SGHRS and YFSETQ. This CDR3 is built from 16 residues. With V trimmed by 0 bases and J by 6 bases, 12 bases remained unmatched. Broader study findings: With unsorted PBMCs, a conclusive comparison of naive versus antigen-experienced cells was not possible.

Input material: blood. The rearrangement uses TRBV5-1 and TRBJ2-7, with 7 bases identical to TRBD1. The sequence came from a woman aged 25 to 45 in good health. The CDR3 nucleotides are TGCGCCAGCAGCTTGGCCGAGCACAGGGGAAGTGGCGAGCAGTACTTC. As protein: CASSLAEHRGSGEQYF.